What follows are 14 T cell receptor beta chains derived from one specimen sequenced in a study of CD8 T cells in ankylosing spondylitis. One entry per CDR3 protein results from TCRdb running MiXCR on the 5' RACE reads. The sample lists about 240,000 distinct CDR3 sequences; 7.5% to 9% were seen once. Sequenced input: blood, either unsorted or a sorted T cell fraction (not recorded which). These receptor sequences come from a male donor with ankylosing spondylitis or in good health (not recorded which).

This clonotype was seen many times. The genes are TRBV10-3 and TRBJ2-7; 7 nucleotides match TRBD1. This CDR3 region has 14 residues. J was trimmed by 0 bases and V by 6 bases; bases with no gene match: 5. Germline loops: CDR1 ENHRY, CDR2 SYGVKD. CDR3 region: CAISRDSISYEQYF. Written as DNA, the CDR3 is TGTGCCATCAGCCGGGACAGCATCTCCTACGAGCAGTACTTC.

The rearrangement links TRBV5-1 to TRBJ2-5; 7 bases map to TRBD1. Trimming took 4 bases from V and 1 from J; bases not matched to a gene: 10. The CDR3 sequence is 16 residues long. CDR1 is SGHRS, CDR2 YFSETQ, per germline. The CDR3 protein is CASSGGPTGIQETQYF. Written as DNA, the CDR3 is TGCGCCAGCAGCGGTGGACCGACAGGGATCCAAGAGACCCAGTACTTC. The variable domain in full, with the rest retrieved from reference TRBV5-1 and TRBJ2-5, is KAGVTQTPRYLIKTRGQQVTLSCSPISGHRSVSWYQQTPGQGLQFLFEYFSETQRNKGNFPGRFSGRQFSNSRSEMNVSTLELGDSALYLCASSGGPTGIQETQYFGPGTRLLVL.

The chain has TRBV12-3 or TRBV12-4 and TRBJ2-3; D unresolved. V lost 8 bases, J lost 4 bases, and 16 bases lay in between. This CDR3 is 14 amino acids long. In nucleotides, the CDR3 is TGTGCCAGCTACGAAATCGAGGTGGCAGATACGCAGTATTTT. This codes for CASYEIEVADTQYF.

This clonotype was seen repeatedly, ten times or more. The V and J genes are TRBV29-1 and TRBJ1-2; TRBD1 aligns across 8 bases. Germline V CDR1 and CDR2: SQVTM, ANQGSEA. V lost 3 bases, J lost 8 bases, and 8 bases stayed unmatched. This CDR3 spans 13 amino acids. CDR3 loop: CSVETSTGEGYTF. The CDR3 DNA reads as TGCAGCGTTGAGACGTCGACAGGGGAAGGCTACACCTTC. Full variable domain (missing parts from reference TRBV29-1 and TRBJ1-2): SAVISQKPSRDICQRGTSLTIQCQVDSQVTMMFWYRQQPGQSLTLIATANQGSEATYESGFVIDKFPISRPNLTFSTLTVSNMSPEDSSIYLCSVETSTGEGYTFGSGTRLTVV.

This clonotype was seen a single time. The CDR3 reads CARGPRDLSYEQYF. The CDR3 bases are TGTGCCAGGGGTCCCCGGGACCTTTCCTACGAGCAGTACTTC. The chain combines TRBV4-2 with TRBJ2-7; either TRBD1 or TRBD2 may fit D (5 bases each). V was trimmed by 9 bases and J by 1 base, leaving 16 bases between them. This CDR3 has 14 residues. The V gene's germline CDR1 is LGHNA and CDR2 YNFKEQ.

Points on this clonotype: A far larger clone is off by one base, so a read error is likely. This chain connects TRBV7-6 to TRBJ2-7; D is uncertain. This CDR3 comprises 11 residues. CDR1 and CDR2 (germline): SGHVS, FNYEAQ. The CDR3 sequence is CASSSSHEQYF. The CDR3 nucleotides are TGTGCCAGCAGCTCCTCCCACGAGCAGTACTTC.

This clonotype was counted at least ten times. This chain connects TRBV6-5 to TRBJ1-4; D is perhaps TRBD1 (5 bases). This CDR3 has 16 amino acids. Trimming shortened V by 6 bases and J by 5 bases, and 19 bases separated the two germline ends. Germline V gives CDR1 MNHEY, CDR2 SVGAGI. The CDR3 sequence is CASRLSPRDLNEKLFF. The CDR3 DNA reads TGTGCCAGCAGGTTATCCCCCCGGGACCTGAATGAAAAACTGTTTTTT.

This clonotype was counted many times. The chain employs TRBV20-1 and TRBJ2-1; 8 bases align to TRBD2. From germline, CDR1 is DFQATT and CDR2 SNEGSKA (reference sequence). Losses at the gene ends were 3 bases for V and 1 base for J; bases not matched to a gene: 5. This CDR3 contains 15 residues. In DNA, the CDR3 is TGCAGTGCTAGTCCCCCGGGGGGGTCCTACAATGAGCAGTTCTTC. Its translation is CSASPPGGSYNEQFF.

The chain employs TRBV30 and TRBJ1-4; TRBD1 aligns across 7 bases. The CDR3 consists of 17 residues. The trim removed 2 bases at V and 0 bases at J, leaving 9 bases unmatched. Germline V lookup: CDR1 GTSNPN, CDR2 SVGIG (reference sequence). Here the CDR3 DNA reads TGTGCCTGGAGTAATGGACAGGAAGACCCAACTAATGAAAAACTGTTTTTT. Translation: CAWSNGQEDPTNEKLFF.

This clonotype was counted ten times or more. The V call is TRBV5-1, the J call TRBJ1-2, with TRBD1 identical over 8 bases. Germline CDR1 and CDR2: SGHRS and YFSETQ. There are 12 residues in the CDR3. V trimming: 2 bases; J trimming: 6 bases; junction bases outside the gene matches: 0. The DNA for the CDR3 is TGCGCCAGCAGCTTACAGGGGGATGGCTACACCTTC. As protein: CASSLQGDGYTF.

This clonotype has more than one count but fewer than ten. This chain uses TRBV20-1 with TRBJ2-1, with 13 bases lining up with TRBD2. Germline V CDR1 and CDR2: DFQATT, SNEGSKA (reference sequence). V lost 0 bases, J lost 1 base, and 15 bases stayed unmatched. This CDR3 has 21 residues. The CDR3 sequence: CSARDMGRGTSGVRSYNEQFF. CDR3 sequence (DNA): TGCAGTGCTAGAGATATGGGCCGTGGGACTAGCGGGGTTCGATCCTACAATGAGCAGTTCTTC.

The table lists this clonotype with many counts. The chain recombines TRBV29-1 with TRBJ1-1, with D unresolved. Germline V lookup: CDR1 SQVTM, CDR2 ANQGSEA. The V gene lost 6 bases and the J gene lost 4 bases, with 15 bases spanning the gap. The length of the CDR3 is 13 residues. DNA for the CDR3: TGCAGCGTGTCTTTGAGGGAGGGCACTGAAGCTTTCTTT. Residues: CSVSLREGTEAFF.

There are many counts of this clonotype. The genes are TRBV28 and TRBJ2-3; tentative D call: TRBD2 (6 bases). V was pared by 3 bases and J by 0 bases, with 7 bases between. CDR1 MDHEN and CDR2 SYDVKM come from the germline V gene. The CDR3 is made up of 14 amino acids. The CDR3: CASSFSGSTDTQYF. The CDR3 DNA reads TGTGCCAGCAGTTTTAGCGGAAGCACAGATACGCAGTATTTT.

The table lists this clonotype with many counts. This sequence joins TRBV12-3 or TRBV12-4 and TRBJ2-7; D perhaps matches TRBD2 (6 bases). The CDR3 is 14 residues long. V was trimmed by 1 base and J by 5 bases, leaving 12 bases between them. The CDR3 sequence: CASSLGGRSNEQYF. The CDR3 nucleotides are TGTGCCAGCAGTTTAGGGGGGAGGTCCAACGAGCAGTACTTC.